The present T cell receptor (beta chain) was sequenced within a study of blood T cells in healthy people across ages. On this clonotype: Mismatch with germline at one junction end may stem from a read error.

Germline V lookup: CDR1 SNHLY, CDR2 FYNNEI. This CDR3 is 12 amino acids long. Each donor's blood draw was approximately 10 milliliters of peripheral blood. A second PCR of about 6 to 12 cycles used a sample-barcoded 5' primer and a J-beta primer mix. Each CDR3 protein is one row after TCRdb ran MiXCR on the 5' RACE reads. The sample lists roughly 800,000 distinct CDR3 sequences, roughly 64% occurring once. Sequencing was done on a sample of blood. V usage is TRBV2 and J usage is TRBJ2-7, with D tentatively TRBD2 (5 bases). This receptor was identified in a man aged 30 to 45 in good health. CDR3: CASEGDAYGQYF. CDR3 in DNA: TGTGCCAGCGAGGGAGACGCCTACGGGCAGTACTTC.